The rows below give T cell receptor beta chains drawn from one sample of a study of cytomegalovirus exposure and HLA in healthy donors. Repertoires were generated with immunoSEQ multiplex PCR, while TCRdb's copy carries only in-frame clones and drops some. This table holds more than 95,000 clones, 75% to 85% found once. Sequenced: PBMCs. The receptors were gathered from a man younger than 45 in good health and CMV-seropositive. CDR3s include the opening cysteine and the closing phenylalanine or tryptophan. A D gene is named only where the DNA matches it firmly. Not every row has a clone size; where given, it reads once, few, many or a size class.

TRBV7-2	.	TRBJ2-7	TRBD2	CASSYVASGGSYEQYF	TGTGCCAGCAGCTATGTGGCTAGCGGGGGGTCCTACGAGCAGTACTTC
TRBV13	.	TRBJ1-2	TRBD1	CASSFGGTEKTYGYTF	TGTGCCAGCAGCTTTGGCGGGACAGAAAAAACCTATGGCTACACCTTC
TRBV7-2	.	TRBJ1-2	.	CASSLEPGTSGYTF	TGTGCCAGCAGCTTAGAACCGGGTACGAGCGGCTACACCTTC
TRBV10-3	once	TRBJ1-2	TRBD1	CATQQGNYGYAF	TGTGCCACCCAACAGGGGAACTATGGCTACGCCTTC
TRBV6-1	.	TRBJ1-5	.	CASSGDRRYNQPQHF	TGTGCCAGCAGCGGTGACAGGAGGTACAATCAGCCCCAGCATTTT
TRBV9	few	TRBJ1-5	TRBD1	CASSAEGTGAVNQPQHF	TGTGCCAGCAGCGCCGAGGGGACAGGCGCCGTTAATCAGCCCCAGCATTTT
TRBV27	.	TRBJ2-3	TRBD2	CASSRRGEDTQYF	TGTGCCAGCAGTCGCCGGGGGGAGGATACGCAGTATTTT
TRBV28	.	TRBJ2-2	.	CASSLEGVTGELFF	TGTGCCAGCAGTTTAGAAGGGGTAACCGGGGAGCTGTTTTTT
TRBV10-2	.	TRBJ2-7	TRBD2	CASSELGGRDEQYF	TGCGCCAGCAGTGAGTTGGGGGGGAGGGACGAGCAGTACTTC
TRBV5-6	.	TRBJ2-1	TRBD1	CASSWGTGDGEQFF	TGTGCCAGCAGCTGGGGGACAGGGGACGGTGAGCAGTTCTTC
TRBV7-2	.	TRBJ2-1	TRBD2	CASSLKRRRGGHDEQFF	TGTGCCAGCAGCTTAAAACGTAGGCGGGGGGGCCACGATGAGCAGTTCTTC
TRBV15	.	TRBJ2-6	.	CATSRDWDSGANVLTF	TGTGCCACCAGCAGGGACTGGGACTCTGGGGCCAACGTCCTGACTTTC
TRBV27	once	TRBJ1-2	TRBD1	CASRPRGPGNGYTF	TGTGCCAGCAGACCTAGGGGGCCGGGGAATGGCTACACCTTC
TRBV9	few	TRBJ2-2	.	CASSVSAGRTGELFF	TGTGCCAGCAGCGTATCCGCAGGGCGAACCGGGGAGCTGTTTTTT
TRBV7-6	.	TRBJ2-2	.	CASSLGGVTGELFF	TGTGCCAGCAGCTTAGGCGGGGTCACCGGGGAGCTGTTTTTT
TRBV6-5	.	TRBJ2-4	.	CASRSTDKNIQYF	TGTGCCAGCAGGTCAACAGATAAAAACATTCAGTACTTC
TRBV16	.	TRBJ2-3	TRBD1	CASSRSPTGEGRDTQYF	TGTGCCAGCAGCCGATCCCCGACAGGGGAAGGGAGAGATACGCAGTATTTT
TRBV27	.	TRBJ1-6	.	CASSFAGSLNSPLHF	TGTGCCAGCAGTTTTGCAGGCTCCCTTAATTCACCCCTCCACTTT
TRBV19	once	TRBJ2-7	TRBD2	CASSAGTSGTYEQYF	TGTGCCAGTAGTGCCGGGACTAGCGGGACCTACGAGCAGTACTTC
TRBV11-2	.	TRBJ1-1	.	CASSPPREKNTEAFF	TGTGCCAGCAGCCCCCCCCGGGAAAAAAACACTGAAGCTTTCTTT
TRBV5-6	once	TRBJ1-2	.	CASSLDGQHYGYTF	TGTGCCAGCAGCTTGGACGGACAGCACTATGGCTACACCTTC
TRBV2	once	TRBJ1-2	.	CASSDGTF	TGTGCCAGCAGCGACGGGACCTTC